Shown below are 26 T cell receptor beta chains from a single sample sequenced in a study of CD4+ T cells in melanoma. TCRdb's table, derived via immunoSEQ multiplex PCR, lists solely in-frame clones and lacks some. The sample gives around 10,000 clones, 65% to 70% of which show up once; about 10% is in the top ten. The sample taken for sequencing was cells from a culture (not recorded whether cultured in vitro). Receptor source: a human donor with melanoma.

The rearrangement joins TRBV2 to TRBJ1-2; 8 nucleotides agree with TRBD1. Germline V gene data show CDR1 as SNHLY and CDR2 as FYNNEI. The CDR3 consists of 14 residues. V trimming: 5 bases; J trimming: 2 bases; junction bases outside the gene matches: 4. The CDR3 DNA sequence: TGTGCCAGCAGTAAGACAGGGGACAACTATGGCTACACCTTC. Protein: CASSKTGDNYGYTF.

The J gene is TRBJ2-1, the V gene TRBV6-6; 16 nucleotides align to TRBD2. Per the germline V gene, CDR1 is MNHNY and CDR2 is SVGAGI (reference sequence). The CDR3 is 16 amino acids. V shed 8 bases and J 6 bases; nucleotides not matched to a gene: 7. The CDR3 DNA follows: TGTGCCAGCGCGGGACTAGCGGGGGGGTCTTTCAATGAGCAGTTCTTC. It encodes CASAGLAGGSFNEQFF.

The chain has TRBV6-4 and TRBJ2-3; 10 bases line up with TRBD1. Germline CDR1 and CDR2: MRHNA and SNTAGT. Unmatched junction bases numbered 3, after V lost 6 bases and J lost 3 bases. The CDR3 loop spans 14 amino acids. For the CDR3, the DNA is TGTGCCAGCAGCCGGGACAGGGGAACAGATACGCAGTATTTT. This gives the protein CASSRDRGTDTQYF.

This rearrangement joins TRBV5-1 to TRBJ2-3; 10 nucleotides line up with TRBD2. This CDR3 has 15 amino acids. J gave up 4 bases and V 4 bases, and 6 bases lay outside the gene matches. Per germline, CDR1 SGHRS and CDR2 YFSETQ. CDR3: CASSTGTSVADTQYF. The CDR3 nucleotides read TGCGCCAGCAGCACCGGGACTAGCGTGGCAGATACGCAGTATTTT. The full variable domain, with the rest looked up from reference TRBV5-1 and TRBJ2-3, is KAGVTQTPRYLIKTRGQQVTLSCSPISGHRSVSWYQQTPGQGLQFLFEYFSETQRNKGNFPGRFSGRQFSNSRSEMNVSTLELGDSALYLCASSTGTSVADTQYFGPGTRLTVL.

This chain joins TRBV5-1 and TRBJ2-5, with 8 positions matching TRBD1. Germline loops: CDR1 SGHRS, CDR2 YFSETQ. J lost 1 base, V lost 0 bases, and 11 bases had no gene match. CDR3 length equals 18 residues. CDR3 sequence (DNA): TGCGCCAGCAGCTTGGCTGGGACAGGAGACTCCACCCAAGAGACCCAGTACTTC. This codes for CASSLAGTGDSTQETQYF.

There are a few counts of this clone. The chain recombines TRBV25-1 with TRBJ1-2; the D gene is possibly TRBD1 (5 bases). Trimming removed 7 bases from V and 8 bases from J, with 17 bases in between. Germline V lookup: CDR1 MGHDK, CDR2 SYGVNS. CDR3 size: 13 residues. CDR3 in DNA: TGTGCCAGCACCCTAGAAGGGGTCCAGGGCTACACCTTC. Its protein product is CASTLEGVQGYTF.

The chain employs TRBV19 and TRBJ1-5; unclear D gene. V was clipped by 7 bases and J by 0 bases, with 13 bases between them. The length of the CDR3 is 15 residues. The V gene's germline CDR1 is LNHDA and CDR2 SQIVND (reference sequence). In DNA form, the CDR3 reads TGTGCCAGTATAAAGGATCCTTATAGCAATCAGCCCCAGCATTTT. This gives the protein CASIKDPYSNQPQHF. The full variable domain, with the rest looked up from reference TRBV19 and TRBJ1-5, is DGGITQSPKYLFRKEGQNVTLSCEQNLNHDAMYWYRQDPGQGLRLIYYSQIVNDFQKGDIAEGYSVSREKKESFPLTVTSAQKNPTAFYLCASIKDPYSNQPQHFGDGTRLSIL.

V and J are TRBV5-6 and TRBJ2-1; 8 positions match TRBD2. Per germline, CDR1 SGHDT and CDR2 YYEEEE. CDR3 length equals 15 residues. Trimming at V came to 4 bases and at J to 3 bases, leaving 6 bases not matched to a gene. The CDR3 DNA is TGTGCCAGCAGCCGGGGGGGGTTGGTCTACAATGAGCAGTTCTTC. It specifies CASSRGGLVYNEQFF.

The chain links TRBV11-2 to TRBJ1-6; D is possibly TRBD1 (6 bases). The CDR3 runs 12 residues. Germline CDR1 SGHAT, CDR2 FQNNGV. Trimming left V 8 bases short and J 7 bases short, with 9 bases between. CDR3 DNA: TGTGCCAGCGGACAGAACAATTCACCCCTCCACTTT. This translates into CASGQNNSPLHF.

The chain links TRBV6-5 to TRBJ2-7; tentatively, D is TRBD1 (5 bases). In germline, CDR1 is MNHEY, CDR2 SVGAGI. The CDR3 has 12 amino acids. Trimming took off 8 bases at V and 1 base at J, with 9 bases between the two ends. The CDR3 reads CASPDSSYEQYF. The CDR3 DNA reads TGTGCCAGCCCTGACAGTTCCTACGAGCAGTACTTC.

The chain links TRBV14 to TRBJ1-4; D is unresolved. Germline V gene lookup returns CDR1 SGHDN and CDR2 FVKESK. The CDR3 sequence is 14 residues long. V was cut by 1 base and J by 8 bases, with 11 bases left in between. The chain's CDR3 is CASSQGSTSEKLFF. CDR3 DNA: TGTGCCAGCAGCCAAGGGTCGACTTCAGAAAAACTGTTTTTT.

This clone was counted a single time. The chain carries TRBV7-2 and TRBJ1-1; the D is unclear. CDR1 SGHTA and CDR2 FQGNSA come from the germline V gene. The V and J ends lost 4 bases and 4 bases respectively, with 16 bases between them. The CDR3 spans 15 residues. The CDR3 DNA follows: TGTGCCAGCAGCTCGGGATCCAACCCAGGCACTGAAGCTTTCTTT. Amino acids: CASSSGSNPGTEAFF.

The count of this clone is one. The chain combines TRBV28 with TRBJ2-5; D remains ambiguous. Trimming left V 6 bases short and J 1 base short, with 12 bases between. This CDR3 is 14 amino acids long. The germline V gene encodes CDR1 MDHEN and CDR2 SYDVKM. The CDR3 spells CASSSDAAQETQYF. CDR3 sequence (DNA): TGTGCCAGCAGCTCTGATGCGGCCCAAGAGACCCAGTACTTC.

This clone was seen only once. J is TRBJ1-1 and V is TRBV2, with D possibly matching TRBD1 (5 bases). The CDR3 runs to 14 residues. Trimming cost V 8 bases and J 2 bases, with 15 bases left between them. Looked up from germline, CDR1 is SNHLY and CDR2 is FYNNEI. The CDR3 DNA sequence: TGTGCCAGCGAAATGGGGCGGTTTAACACTGAAGCTTTCTTT. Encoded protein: CASEMGRFNTEAFF.

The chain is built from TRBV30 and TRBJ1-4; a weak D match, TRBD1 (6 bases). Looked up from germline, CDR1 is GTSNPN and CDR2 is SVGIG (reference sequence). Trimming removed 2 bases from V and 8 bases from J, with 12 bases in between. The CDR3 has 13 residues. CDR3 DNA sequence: TGTGCCTGGAGTCTGGATCAGGGGGAAAAACTGTTTTTT. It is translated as CAWSLDQGEKLFF.

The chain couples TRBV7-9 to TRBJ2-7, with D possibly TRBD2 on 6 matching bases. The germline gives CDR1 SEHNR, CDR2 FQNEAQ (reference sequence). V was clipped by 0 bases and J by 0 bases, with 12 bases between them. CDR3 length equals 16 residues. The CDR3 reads CASSLAVGGSSYEQYF. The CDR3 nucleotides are TGTGCCAGCAGCTTAGCGGTGGGGGGAAGCTCCTACGAGCAGTACTTC.

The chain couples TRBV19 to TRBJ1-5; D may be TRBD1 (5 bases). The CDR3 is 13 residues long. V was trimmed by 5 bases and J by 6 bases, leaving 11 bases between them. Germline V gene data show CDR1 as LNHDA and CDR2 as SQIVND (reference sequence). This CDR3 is CASSLDSPQPQHF. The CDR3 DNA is TGTGCCAGTAGTCTCGACAGTCCTCAGCCCCAGCATTTT.

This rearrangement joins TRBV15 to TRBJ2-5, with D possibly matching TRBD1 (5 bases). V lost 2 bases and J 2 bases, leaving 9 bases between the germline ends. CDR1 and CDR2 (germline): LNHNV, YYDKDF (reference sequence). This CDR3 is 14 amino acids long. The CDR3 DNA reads TGTGCCACCAGCAGATCACAGGAGCAAGAGACCCAGTACTTC. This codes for CATSRSQEQETQYF.

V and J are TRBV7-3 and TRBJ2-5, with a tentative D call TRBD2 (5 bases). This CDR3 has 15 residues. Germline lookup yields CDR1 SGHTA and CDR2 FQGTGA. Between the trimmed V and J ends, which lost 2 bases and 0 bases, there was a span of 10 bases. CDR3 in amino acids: CASSLPAEDQETQYF. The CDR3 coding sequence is TGTGCCAGCAGCTTACCAGCGGAGGACCAAGAGACCCAGTACTTC.

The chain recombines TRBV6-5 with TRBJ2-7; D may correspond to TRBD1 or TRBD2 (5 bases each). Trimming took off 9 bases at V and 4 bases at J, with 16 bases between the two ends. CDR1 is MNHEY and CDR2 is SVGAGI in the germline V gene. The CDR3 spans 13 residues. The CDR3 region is CARTRGLDYEQYF. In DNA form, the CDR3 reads TGTGCCAGAACGAGGGGTCTAGATTACGAGCAGTACTTC.

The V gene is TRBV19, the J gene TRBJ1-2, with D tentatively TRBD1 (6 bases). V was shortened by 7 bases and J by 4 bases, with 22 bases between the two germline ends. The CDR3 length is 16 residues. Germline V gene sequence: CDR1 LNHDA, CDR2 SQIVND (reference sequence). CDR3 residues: CASTAPKQGVGYGYTF. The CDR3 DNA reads TGTGCCAGTACCGCTCCCAAACAGGGCGTGGGCTATGGCTACACCTTC.

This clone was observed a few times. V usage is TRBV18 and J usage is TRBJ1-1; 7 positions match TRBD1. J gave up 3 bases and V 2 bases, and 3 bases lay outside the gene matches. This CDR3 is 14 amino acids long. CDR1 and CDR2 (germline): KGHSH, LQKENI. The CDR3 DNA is TGTGCCAGCTCACCAGAGACAGGGTACACTGAAGCTTTCTTT. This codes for CASSPETGYTEAFF.

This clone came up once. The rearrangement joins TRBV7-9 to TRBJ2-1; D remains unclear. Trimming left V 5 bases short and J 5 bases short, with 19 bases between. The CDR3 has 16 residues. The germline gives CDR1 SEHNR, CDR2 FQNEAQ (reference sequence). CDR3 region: CASSTPLVLGDNEQFF. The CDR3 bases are TGTGCCAGCAGCACCCCCTTGGTGCTCGGTGACAATGAGCAGTTCTTC.

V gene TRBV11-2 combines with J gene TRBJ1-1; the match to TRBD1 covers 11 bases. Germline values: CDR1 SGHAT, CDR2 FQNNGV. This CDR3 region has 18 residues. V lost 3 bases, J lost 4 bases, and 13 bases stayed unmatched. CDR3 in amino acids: CASSFYRTGGSFVTEAFF. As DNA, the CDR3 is TGTGCCAGCAGCTTCTACAGGACAGGGGGCTCTTTCGTCACTGAAGCTTTCTTT.

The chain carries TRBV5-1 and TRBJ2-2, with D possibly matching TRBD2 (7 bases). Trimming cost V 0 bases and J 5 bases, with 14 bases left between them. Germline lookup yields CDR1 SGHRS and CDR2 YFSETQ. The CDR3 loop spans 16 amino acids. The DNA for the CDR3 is TGCGCCAGCAGCTTGGCGGGGGCGGGGGCGACCGGGGAGCTGTTTTTT. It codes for CASSLAGAGATGELFF. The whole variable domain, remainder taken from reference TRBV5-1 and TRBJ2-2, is KAGVTQTPRYLIKTRGQQVTLSCSPISGHRSVSWYQQTPGQGLQFLFEYFSETQRNKGNFPGRFSGRQFSNSRSEMNVSTLELGDSALYLCASSLAGAGATGELFFGEGSRLTVL.

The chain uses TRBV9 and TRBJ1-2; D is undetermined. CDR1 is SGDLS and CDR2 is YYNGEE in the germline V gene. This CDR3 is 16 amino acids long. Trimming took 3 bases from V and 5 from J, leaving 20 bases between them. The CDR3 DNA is TGTGCCAGCAGCGCGGGTTCCACTTTGAGGGTTTATGGCTACACCTTC. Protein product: CASSAGSTLRVYGYTF.